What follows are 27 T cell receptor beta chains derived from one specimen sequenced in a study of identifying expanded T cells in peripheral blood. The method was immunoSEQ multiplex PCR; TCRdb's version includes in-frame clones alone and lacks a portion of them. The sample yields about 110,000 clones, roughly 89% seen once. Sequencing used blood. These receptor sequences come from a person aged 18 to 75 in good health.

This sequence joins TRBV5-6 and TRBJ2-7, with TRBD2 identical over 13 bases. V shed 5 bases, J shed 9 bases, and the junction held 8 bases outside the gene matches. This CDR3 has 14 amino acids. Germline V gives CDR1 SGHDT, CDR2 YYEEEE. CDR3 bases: TGTGCCAGCAGACGGACTAGCGGGGGAGTAAGGCAGTACTTC. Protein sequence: CASRRTSGGVRQYF.

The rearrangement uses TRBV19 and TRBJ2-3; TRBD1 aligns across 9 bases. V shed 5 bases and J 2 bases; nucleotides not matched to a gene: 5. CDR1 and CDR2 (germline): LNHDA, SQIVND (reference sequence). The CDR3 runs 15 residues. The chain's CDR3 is CASSHRGLITDTQYF. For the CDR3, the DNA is TGTGCCAGTAGTCACAGGGGGCTTATCACAGATACGCAGTATTTT.

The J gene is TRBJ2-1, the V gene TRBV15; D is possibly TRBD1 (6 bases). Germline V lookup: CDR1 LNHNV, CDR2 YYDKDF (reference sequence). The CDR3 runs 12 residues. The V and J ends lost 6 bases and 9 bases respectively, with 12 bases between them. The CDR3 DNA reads TGTGCCACCAGTCGGTTAGGGGGTGAGCAGTTCTTC. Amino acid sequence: CATSRLGGEQFF.

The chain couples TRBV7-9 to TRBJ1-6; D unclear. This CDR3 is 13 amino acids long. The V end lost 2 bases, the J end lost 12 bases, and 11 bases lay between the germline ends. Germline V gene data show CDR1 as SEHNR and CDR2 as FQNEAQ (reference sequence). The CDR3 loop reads CASSLFEREPLHF. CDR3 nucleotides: TGTGCCAGCAGCTTATTTGAGCGGGAACCCCTCCACTTT.

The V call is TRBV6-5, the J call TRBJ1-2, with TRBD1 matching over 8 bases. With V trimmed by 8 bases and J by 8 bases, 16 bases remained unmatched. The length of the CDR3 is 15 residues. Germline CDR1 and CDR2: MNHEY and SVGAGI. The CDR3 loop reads CASGHPGGRVVGYTF. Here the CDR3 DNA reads TGTGCCAGCGGCCACCCAGGGGGCAGGGTCGTCGGCTACACCTTC.

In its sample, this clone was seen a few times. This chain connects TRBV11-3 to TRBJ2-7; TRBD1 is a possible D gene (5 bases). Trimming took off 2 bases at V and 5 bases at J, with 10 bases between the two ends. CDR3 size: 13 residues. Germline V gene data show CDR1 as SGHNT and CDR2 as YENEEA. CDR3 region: CASSLREGDEQYF. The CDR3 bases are TGTGCCAGCAGCTTACGCGAAGGGGACGAGCAGTACTTC. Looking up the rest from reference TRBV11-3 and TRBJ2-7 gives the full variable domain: EAGVVQSPRYKIIEKKQPVAFWCNPISGHNTLYWYLQNLGQGPELLIRYENEEAVDDSQLPKDRFSAERLKGVDSTLKIQPAELGDSAVYLCASSLREGDEQYFGPGTRLTVT.

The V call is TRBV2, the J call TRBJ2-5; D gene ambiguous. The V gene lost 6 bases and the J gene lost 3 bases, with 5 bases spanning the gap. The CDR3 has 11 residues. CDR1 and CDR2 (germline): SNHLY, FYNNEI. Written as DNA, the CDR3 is TGTGCCAGCAGGATTGAAGAGACCCAGTACTTC. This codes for CASRIEETQYF.

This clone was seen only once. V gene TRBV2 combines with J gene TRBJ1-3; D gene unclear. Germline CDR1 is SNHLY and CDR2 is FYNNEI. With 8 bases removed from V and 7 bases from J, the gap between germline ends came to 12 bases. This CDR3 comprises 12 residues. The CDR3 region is CASGVGWNTIYF. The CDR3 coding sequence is TGTGCCAGCGGGGTAGGATGGAACACCATATATTTT.

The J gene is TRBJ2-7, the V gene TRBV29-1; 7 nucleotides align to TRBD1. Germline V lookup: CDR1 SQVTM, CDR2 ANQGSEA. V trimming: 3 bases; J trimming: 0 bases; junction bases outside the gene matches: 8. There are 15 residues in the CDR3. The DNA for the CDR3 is TGCAGCGTTGAGCTCGACAGGGACCCCTCCTACGAGCAGTACTTC. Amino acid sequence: CSVELDRDPSYEQYF.

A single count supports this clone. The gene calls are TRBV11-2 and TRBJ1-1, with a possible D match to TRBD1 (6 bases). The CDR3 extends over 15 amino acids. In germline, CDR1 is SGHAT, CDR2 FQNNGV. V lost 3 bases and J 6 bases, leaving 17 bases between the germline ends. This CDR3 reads CASSFSTGHESEAFF. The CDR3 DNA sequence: TGTGCCAGCAGCTTCTCGACAGGTCACGAGTCTGAAGCTTTCTTT.

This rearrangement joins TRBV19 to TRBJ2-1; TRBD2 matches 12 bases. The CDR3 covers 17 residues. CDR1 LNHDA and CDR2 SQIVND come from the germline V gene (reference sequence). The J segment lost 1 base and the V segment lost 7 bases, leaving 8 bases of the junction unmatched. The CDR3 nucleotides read TGTGCCAGTAAGACCCTAGCGGGGGGGACGTCCTACAATGAGCAGTTCTTC. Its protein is CASKTLAGGTSYNEQFF.

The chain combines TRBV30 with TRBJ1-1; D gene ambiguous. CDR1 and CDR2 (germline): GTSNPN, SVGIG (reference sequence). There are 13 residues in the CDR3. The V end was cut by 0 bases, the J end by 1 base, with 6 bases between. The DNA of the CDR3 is TGTGCCTGGAGTGTAGGAGAGAACACTGAAGCTTTCTTT. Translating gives CAWSVGENTEAFF. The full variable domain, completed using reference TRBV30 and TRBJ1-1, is SQTIHQWPATLVQPVGSPLSLECTVEGTSNPNLYWYRQAAGRGLQLLFYSVGIGQISSEVPQNLSASRPQDRQFILSSKKLLLSDSGFYLCAWSVGENTEAFFGQGTRLTVV.

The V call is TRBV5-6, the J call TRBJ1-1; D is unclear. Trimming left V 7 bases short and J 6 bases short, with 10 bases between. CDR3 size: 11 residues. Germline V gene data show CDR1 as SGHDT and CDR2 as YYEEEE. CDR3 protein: CASGLSAEAFF. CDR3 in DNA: TGTGCCAGCGGGTTGAGTGCTGAAGCTTTCTTT.

In DNA, the CDR3 is TGTGCCAGCAGCCGGGACAGCTACACCGGGGAGCTGTTTTTT. Protein product: CASSRDSYTGELFF. The chain recombines TRBV7-9 with TRBJ2-2; 7 bases fit TRBD1. V lost 5 bases, J lost 3 bases, and 3 bases stayed unmatched. Germline V CDR1 and CDR2: SEHNR, FQNEAQ (reference sequence). The CDR3 runs to 14 residues.

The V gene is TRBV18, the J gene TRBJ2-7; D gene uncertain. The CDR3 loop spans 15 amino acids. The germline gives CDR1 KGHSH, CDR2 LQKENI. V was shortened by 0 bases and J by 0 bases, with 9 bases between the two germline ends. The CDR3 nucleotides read TGTGCCAGCTCACCACCTGCAGGAGCCTCCTACGAGCAGTACTTC. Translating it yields CASSPPAGASYEQYF.

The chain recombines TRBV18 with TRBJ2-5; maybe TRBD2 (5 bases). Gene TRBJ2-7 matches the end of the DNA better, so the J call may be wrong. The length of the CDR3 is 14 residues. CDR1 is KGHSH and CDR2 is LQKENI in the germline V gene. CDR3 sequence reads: CASSPLEDSYEQYF. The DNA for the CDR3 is TGTGCCAGCTCACCCCTGGAGGATTCCTACGAGCAGTACTTC.

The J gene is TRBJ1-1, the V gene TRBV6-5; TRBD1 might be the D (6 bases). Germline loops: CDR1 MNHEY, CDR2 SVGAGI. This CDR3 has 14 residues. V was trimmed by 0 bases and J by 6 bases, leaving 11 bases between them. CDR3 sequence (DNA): TGTGCCAGCAGTTACTCGGGGGGGCGTCCTGAAGCTTTCTTT. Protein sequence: CASSYSGGRPEAFF.

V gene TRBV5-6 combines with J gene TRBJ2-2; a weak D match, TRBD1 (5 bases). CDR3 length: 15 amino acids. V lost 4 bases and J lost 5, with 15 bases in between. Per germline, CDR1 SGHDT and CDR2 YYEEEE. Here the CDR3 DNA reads TGTGCCAGCAGCCTCATGGGGCAGTGGACCGGGGAGCTGTTTTTT. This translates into CASSLMGQWTGELFF.

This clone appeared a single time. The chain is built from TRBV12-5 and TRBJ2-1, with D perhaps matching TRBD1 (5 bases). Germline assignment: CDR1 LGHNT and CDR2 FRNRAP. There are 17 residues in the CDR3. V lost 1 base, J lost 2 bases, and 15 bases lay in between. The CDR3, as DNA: TGTGCTAGTGGTTTGGCCTTAGGGGATTTTACCTACAATGAGCAGTTCTTC. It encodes CASGLALGDFTYNEQFF.

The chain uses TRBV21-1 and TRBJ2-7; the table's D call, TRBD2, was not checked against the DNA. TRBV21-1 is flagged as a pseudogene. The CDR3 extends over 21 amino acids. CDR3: CASSKVFRTAIGGGHPREQYF. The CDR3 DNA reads TGTGCCAGCAGCAAAGTATTCCGGACTGCCATTGGGGGGGGCCACCCTCGCGAGCAGTACTTC.

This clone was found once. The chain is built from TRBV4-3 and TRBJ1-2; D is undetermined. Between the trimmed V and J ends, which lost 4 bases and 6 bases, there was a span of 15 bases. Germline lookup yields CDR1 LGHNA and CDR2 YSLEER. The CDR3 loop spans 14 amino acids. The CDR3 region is CASSPKVMSDGYTF. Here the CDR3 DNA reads TGCGCCAGCAGCCCTAAGGTCATGTCCGATGGCTACACCTTC.

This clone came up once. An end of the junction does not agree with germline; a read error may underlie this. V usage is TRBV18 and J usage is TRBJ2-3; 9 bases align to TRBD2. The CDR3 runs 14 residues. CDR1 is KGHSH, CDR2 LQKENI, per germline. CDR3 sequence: CASSRGTSRDTQYF. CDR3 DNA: TGTGCCAGCTCACGAGGGACTAGCAGAGATACGCAGTATTTT.

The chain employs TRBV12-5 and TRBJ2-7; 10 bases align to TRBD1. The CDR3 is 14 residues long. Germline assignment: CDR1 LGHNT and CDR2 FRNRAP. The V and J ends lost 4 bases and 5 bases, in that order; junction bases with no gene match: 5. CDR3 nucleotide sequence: TGTGCTAGTGGTTCCGGGACAGGGGACCACGAGCAGTACTTC. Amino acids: CASGSGTGDHEQYF.

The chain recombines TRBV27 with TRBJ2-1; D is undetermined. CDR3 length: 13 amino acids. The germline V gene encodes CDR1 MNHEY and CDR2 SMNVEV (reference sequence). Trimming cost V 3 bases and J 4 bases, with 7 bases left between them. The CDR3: CASSLGSYNEQFF. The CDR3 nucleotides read TGTGCCAGCAGTTTGGGTTCATACAATGAGCAGTTCTTC.

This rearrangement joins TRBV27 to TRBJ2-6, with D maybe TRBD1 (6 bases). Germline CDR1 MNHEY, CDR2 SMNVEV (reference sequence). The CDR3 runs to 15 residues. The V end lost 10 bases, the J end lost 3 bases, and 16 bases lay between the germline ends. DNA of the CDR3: TGTGCCACCCTACGAAGGGGGAATGGGGCCAACGTCCTGACTTTC. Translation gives CATLRRGNGANVLTF.

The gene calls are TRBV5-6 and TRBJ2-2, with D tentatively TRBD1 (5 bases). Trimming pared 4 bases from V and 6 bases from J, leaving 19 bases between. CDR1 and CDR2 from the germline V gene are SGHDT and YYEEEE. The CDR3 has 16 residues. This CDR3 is CASSPWAGRGAGELFF. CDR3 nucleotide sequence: TGTGCCAGCAGCCCCTGGGCAGGGCGAGGCGCCGGGGAGCTGTTTTTT.

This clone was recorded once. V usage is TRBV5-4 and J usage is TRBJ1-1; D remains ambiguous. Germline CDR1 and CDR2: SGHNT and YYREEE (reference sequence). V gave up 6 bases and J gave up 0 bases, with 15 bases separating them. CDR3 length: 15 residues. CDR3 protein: CASTFGPALNTEAFF. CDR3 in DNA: TGTGCCAGCACCTTTGGTCCGGCCTTGAACACTGAAGCTTTCTTT.